The rows below give T cell receptor beta chains drawn from one sample of a study of T cell responses to AZD1222 COVID-19 vaccine. Produced via immunoSEQ multiplex PCR; TCRdb's table is partial and in-frame only. The sample lists under 200,000 clones; around 95% were seen once. The source was peripheral blood, collected on day 0 of AZD1222 vaccination. The receptors shown here come from an adult in good health. Each CDR3 is given without its conserved first and last residue. D genes are given only for firm matches.

NA | TRBJ1-5 | TRBV28 | ASSFSGPQGPQH
TRBD1 | TRBJ2-7 | TRBV18 | ASSPGQGRIRGHEQY
TRBD2 | TRBJ2-7 | TRBV11-2 | ASSFSRTSGFYEQY
TRBD2 | TRBJ2-5 | TRBV2 | ASSSGTSAYQETQY
NA | TRBJ1-2 | TRBV19 | ASIGSAYGYT
TRBD2 | TRBJ2-7 | TRBV4-1 | ASSQDGAGAVEQY
TRBD1 | TRBJ2-3 | TRBV3-1/TRBV3-2 | ASSPGTGIRADTQY
TRBD2 | TRBJ2-1 | TRBV15 | ATSRDGAGRGYNEQF
NA | TRBJ1-4 | TRBV4-1 | ASNSRGVSEKLF
TRBD2 | TRBJ2-5 | TRBV2 | ASSAASGSGETQY
NA | TRBJ1-1 | TRBV28 | ASSLRAQNTEAF
TRBD1 | TRBJ1-1 | TRBV5-6 | ASSMDRVMNTEAF
TRBD1 | TRBJ2-7 | TRBV5-8 | ASSSGQGYEQY
TRBD1 | TRBJ1-3 | TRBV7-6 | ASSPKTGVSGNTIY
NA | TRBJ2-1 | TRBV20-1 | AVGREQF
NA | TRBJ2-7 | TRBV5-1 | ASSRQGSSYEQY
NA | TRBJ2-2 | TRBV27 | ASRRASTGELF
NA | TRBJ2-2 | TRBV13 | ASSRGLENTGELF
NA | TRBJ1-1 | TRBV10-3 | AISESHGITEAF
TRBD2 | TRBJ2-1 | TRBV6-5 | ASSYRLAGKGEQF
NA | TRBJ1-2 | TRBV30 | AWSVHGSFSYGYT
NA | TRBJ2-7 | TRBV25-1 | ASSDGAGASYEQY
NA | TRBJ2-1 | TRBV21-1 | ASSYGTRKF
NA | TRBJ2-3 | TRBV6-1 | ASSERRRAGDTQY